The 31 T cell receptor beta chains below all came from one sample that was sequenced in a study of CD8 T cells in Susac syndrome. After extraction with the RNeasy kit, roughly 0.45 to 1 ug of the RNA was reverse transcribed using random hexamers. From the immunoSEQ multiplex PCR reads, TCRdb called clonotypes with MiXCR, one entry per CDR3 protein. The data show about 160,000 distinct CDR3 sequences, roughly 95% seen once. The source material was CD4+ T cells from PBMCs. The origin of the receptors is a human donor with multiple sclerosis.

The V and J genes are TRBV7-9 and TRBJ2-2; D gene uncertain. CDR1 and CDR2 from the germline V gene are SEHNR and FQNEAQ (reference sequence). Trimming shortened V by 5 bases and J by 3 bases, and 16 bases separated the two germline ends. This CDR3 contains 16 residues. The chain's CDR3 is CASSPRWAADTGELFF. The DNA of the CDR3 is TGTGCCAGCAGCCCGCGGTGGGCTGCGGACACCGGGGAGCTGTTTTTT.

This clonotype was detected once. This chain connects TRBV6-2 or TRBV6-3 to TRBJ1-1, with a possible D match to TRBD1 (5 bases). The germline V and J ends were trimmed by 2 bases and 6 bases, with 10 bases remaining between them. The CDR3 covers 13 residues. From germline, CDR1 is MNHEY and CDR2 SVGEGT. The CDR3, as DNA: TGTGCCAGCAGTTACCTAGGGGCCGCTGAAGCTTTCTTT. Its translation: CASSYLGAAEAFF.

V and J are TRBV2 and TRBJ2-1, with 14 bases lining up with TRBD2. The CDR3 has 15 residues. The ends lost 6 bases at V and 6 bases at J; junction bases unmatched: 4. Germline V gene lookup returns CDR1 SNHLY and CDR2 FYNNEI. For the CDR3, the DNA is TGTGCCAGCAGGAGACTAGCGGGAGGGGGCAATGAGCAGTTCTTC. This gives the protein CASRRLAGGGNEQFF.

V usage is TRBV12-3 or TRBV12-4 and J usage is TRBJ1-4; tentative D call: TRBD1 (6 bases). The CDR3 consists of 14 residues. V was cut by 6 bases and J by 8 bases, with 16 bases left in between. CDR3 sequence (DNA): TGTGCCAGCAGCACAGGGAGAGAGGGAGAAAAACTGTTTTTT. Its protein product is CASSTGREGEKLFF.

The rearrangement joins TRBV18 to TRBJ2-5, with D possibly being TRBD2 (6 bases). The V and J ends lost 0 bases and 5 bases respectively, with 19 bases between them. This CDR3 is built from 17 residues. The germline gives CDR1 KGHSH, CDR2 LQKENI. CDR3 in DNA: TGTGCCAGCTCACCACCAGGCAGGGCACGGGGGAGTGAGACCCAGTACTTC. It yields the protein CASSPPGRARGSETQYF.

V gene TRBV10-3 combines with J gene TRBJ2-5; 9 bases agree with TRBD1. Germline lookup yields CDR1 ENHRY and CDR2 SYGVKD. Trimming at V came to 7 bases and at J to 5 bases, leaving 8 bases not matched to a gene. The CDR3 runs 14 residues. This CDR3 is CAITRGQGAETQYF. CDR3 nucleotide sequence: TGTGCCATCACCCGGGGACAGGGAGCGGAGACCCAGTACTTC.

The rearrangement joins TRBV20-1 to TRBJ2-6; D is ambiguous. Germline-derived CDR1 and CDR2 are DFQATT and SNEGSKA (reference sequence). V lost 7 bases, J lost 0 bases, and 4 bases lay in between. This CDR3 is 12 amino acids long. CDR3: CSGSSGANVLTF. The CDR3 nucleotides are TGCAGTGGGTCCTCTGGGGCCAACGTCCTGACTTTC.

The chain links TRBV30 to TRBJ2-1; 10 positions match TRBD1. The V gene's germline CDR1 is GTSNPN and CDR2 SVGIG (reference sequence). The trim removed 1 base at V and 14 bases at J, leaving 5 bases unmatched. The CDR3 is made up of 12 amino acids. CDR3 sequence: CAWSEPGTGEFF. In DNA form, the CDR3 reads TGTGCCTGGAGTGAACCCGGGACAGGGGAGTTCTTC.

This clonotype was seen only once. This chain links TRBV6-1 with TRBJ1-1, with TRBD1 matching over 7 bases. This CDR3 comprises 12 residues. The germline CDR1 and CDR2 sequences are MNHNS and SASEGT. Unmatched junction bases numbered 7, after V lost 10 bases and J lost 5 bases. The CDR3 loop is CATDRVGTEAFF. The CDR3 bases are TGTGCCACAGACAGGGTTGGTACTGAAGCTTTCTTT.

V usage is TRBV7-2 and J usage is TRBJ1-4; D remains unclear. Trimming removed 1 base from V and 7 bases from J, with 16 bases in between. From germline, CDR1 is SGHTA and CDR2 FQGNSA. CDR3 size: 16 residues. This chain's CDR3 is CASSLDLSGSGEKLFF. The CDR3 DNA reads TGTGCCAGCAGCTTAGATCTTTCGGGGTCTGGTGAAAAACTGTTTTTT.

This chain links TRBV11-2 with TRBJ1-1; TRBD1 might be the D (5 bases). CDR3 length equals 15 residues. V was cut by 5 bases and J by 3 bases, with 16 bases left in between. Germline CDR1 SGHAT, CDR2 FQNNGV. This chain's CDR3 is CASSGKGRVDTEAFF. CDR3 nucleotides: TGTGCCAGCAGCGGAAAGGGACGGGTGGACACTGAAGCTTTCTTT. Full variable domain (outside the CDR3, taken from reference TRBV11-2 and TRBJ1-1): EAGVAQSPRYKIIEKRQSVAFWCNPISGHATLYWYQQILGQGPKLLIQFQNNGVVDDSQLPKDRFSAERLKGVDSTLKIQPAKLEDSAVYLCASSGKGRVDTEAFFGQGTRLTVV.

V is TRBV19 and J is TRBJ2-3, with D tentatively TRBD1 (5 bases). Germline V gives CDR1 LNHDA, CDR2 SQIVND (reference sequence). The CDR3 has 13 residues. The germline V and J ends were trimmed by 8 bases and 1 base, with 10 bases remaining between them. Written as DNA, the CDR3 is TGTGCCAGTTCGCAGGGCCGCACAGATACGCAGTATTTT. It codes for CASSQGRTDTQYF.

The genes are TRBV2 and TRBJ1-2; D is unresolved. V was trimmed by 6 bases and J by 0 bases, leaving 11 bases between them. Germline CDR1 SNHLY, CDR2 FYNNEI. This CDR3 comprises 14 residues. CDR3 in DNA: TGTGCCAGCAGGTCAGCGTTTACTAACTATGGCTACACCTTC. Amino acids: CASRSAFTNYGYTF.

The genes are TRBV28 and TRBJ2-1; possibly TRBD2 for D (5 bases). CDR3 size: 16 residues. Trimming left V 6 bases short and J 0 bases short, with 15 bases between. Germline-derived CDR1 and CDR2 are MDHEN and SYDVKM. In DNA, the CDR3 is TGTGCCAGCAGAACACCAGGTGGGAGCTCCTACAATGAGCAGTTCTTC. It translates to CASRTPGGSSYNEQFF.

The chain employs TRBV3-1 and TRBJ2-5; 13 bases are shared with TRBD2. The CDR3 has 17 amino acids. J gave up 7 bases and V 7 bases, and 15 bases lay outside the gene matches. Germline assignment: CDR1 LGHDT and CDR2 YNNKEL (reference sequence). CDR3 bases: TGTGCCAGCACCTTATACGGGACTAGCGGGACCCGGGGGACCCAGTACTTC. Encoded protein: CASTLYGTSGTRGTQYF.

This clonotype was seen only once. The rearrangement uses TRBV11-2 and TRBJ1-4; 9 positions agree with TRBD1. J lost 7 bases, V lost 5 bases, and 8 bases had no gene match. The germline V gene encodes CDR1 SGHAT and CDR2 FQNNGV. The CDR3 loop spans 15 amino acids. The CDR3 spells CASSASQGAGEKLFF. CDR3 coding DNA: TGTGCCAGCAGCGCCTCACAGGGGGCTGGTGAAAAACTGTTTTTT.

The rearrangement uses TRBV12-3 or TRBV12-4 and TRBJ1-2; 7 positions match TRBD1. The CDR3 extends over 14 amino acids. J lost 3 bases, V lost 10 bases, and 11 bases had no gene match. CDR3 in DNA: TGTGCCACCTCACTCCAGGGGGTCGACTATGGCTACACCTTC. Translated, it gives CATSLQGVDYGYTF.

J is TRBJ2-2 and V is TRBV6-2 or TRBV6-3; 7 bases line up with TRBD2. Germline V gene data show CDR1 as MNHEY and CDR2 as SVGEGT. This CDR3 region has 15 residues. Losses at the gene ends were 4 bases for V and 4 bases for J; bases not matched to a gene: 6. This CDR3 reads CASSFRAGVTGELFF. CDR3 DNA sequence: TGTGCCAGCAGTTTTAGGGCGGGAGTCACCGGGGAGCTGTTTTTT.

The chain recombines TRBV13 with TRBJ2-7; a possible D gene is TRBD2 (7 bases). Trimming left V 2 bases short and J 3 bases short, with 11 bases between. Germline V gives CDR1 PRHDT, CDR2 FYEKMQ (reference sequence). The CDR3 has 14 amino acids. The CDR3 is CASSLIGGHYEQYF. The CDR3 DNA reads as TGTGCCAGCAGCTTAATCGGGGGGCACTACGAGCAGTACTTC.

V usage is TRBV4-3 and J usage is TRBJ1-2; D perhaps matches TRBD1 (5 bases). Trimming took off 5 bases at V and 8 bases at J, with 18 bases between the two ends. The CDR3 is 14 residues long. CDR1 is LGHNA, CDR2 YSLEER, per germline. Written as DNA, the CDR3 is TGCGCCAGCAGCTTGGCAGGGATTGAGCGCGGCTACACCTTC. Translating it yields CASSLAGIERGYTF.

The V gene is TRBV10-3, the J gene TRBJ2-1, with D perhaps matching TRBD1 (6 bases). The V gene's germline CDR1 is ENHRY and CDR2 SYGVKD. The V end lost 4 bases, the J end lost 0 bases, and 10 bases lay between the germline ends. The CDR3 covers 15 residues. Here the CDR3 reads CAISAQDSSYNEQFF. The CDR3 region has the DNA TGTGCCATCAGTGCCCAGGACAGCTCCTACAATGAGCAGTTCTTC.

This clonotype was observed once. The chain recombines TRBV12-3 or TRBV12-4 with TRBJ2-2; 7 bases align to TRBD2. The V and J ends lost 8 bases and 2 bases, in that order; junction bases with no gene match: 5. This CDR3 region has 14 residues. The chain's CDR3 is CASSGTTNTGELFF. The CDR3 nucleotides are TGTGCCAGCTCCGGGACTACCAACACCGGGGAGCTGTTTTTT.

V and J are TRBV5-1 and TRBJ2-7; 8 bases fit TRBD2. CDR1 and CDR2 (germline): SGHRS, YFSETQ. The CDR3 is 16 residues long. V was clipped by 2 bases and J by 0 bases; unmatched bases: 7. The CDR3 region is CASSFRGSGSSYEQYF. Here the CDR3 DNA reads TGCGCCAGCAGCTTTAGGGGGAGCGGGAGCTCCTACGAGCAGTACTTC.

The genes are TRBV6-1 and TRBJ2-3; D call uncertain. CDR3 length equals 14 residues. The V end lost 3 bases, the J end lost 0 bases, and 7 bases lay between the germline ends. CDR1 MNHNS and CDR2 SASEGT come from the germline V gene. The CDR3 protein is CASSEKGSTDTQYF. The CDR3 region has the DNA TGTGCCAGCAGTGAGAAGGGTAGCACAGATACGCAGTATTTT.

The chain combines TRBV7-3 with TRBJ2-2, with D hard to call. The CDR3 has 12 amino acids. Trimming removed 4 bases at V and 6 bases at J, with 6 bases between. Germline V CDR1 and CDR2: SGHTA, FQGTGA. For the CDR3, the DNA is TGTGCCAGCAGCTCGTCGTCCGGGGAGCTGTTTTTT. It specifies CASSSSSGELFF.

This chain links TRBV11-2 with TRBJ1-3; 7 positions match TRBD1. The CDR3 has 17 amino acids. V gave up 0 bases and J gave up 0 bases; unmatched junction bases: 5. Germline CDR1 reads SGHAT; CDR2 reads FQNNGV. In DNA form, the CDR3 reads TGTGCCAGCAGCTTAGATCGGGACAGTTTCTCTGGAAACACCATATATTTT. It specifies CASSLDRDSFSGNTIYF.

The chain employs TRBV3-1 and TRBJ2-7; TRBD1 aligns across 7 bases. Germline values: CDR1 LGHDT, CDR2 YNNKEL (reference sequence). The CDR3 extends over 16 amino acids. The J segment lost 7 bases and the V segment lost 5 bases, leaving 17 bases of the junction unmatched. CDR3 residues: CASSKSGNRGIGEQYF. For the CDR3, the DNA is TGTGCCAGCAGCAAAAGTGGGAACAGGGGCATTGGAGAGCAGTACTTC.

V usage is TRBV9 and J usage is TRBJ2-1; D gene ambiguous. The germline V gene has CDR1 SGDLS and CDR2 YYNGEE. The CDR3 loop spans 13 amino acids. The V end lost 4 bases, the J end lost 9 bases, and 14 bases lay between the germline ends. The CDR3 DNA reads as TGTGCCAGCAGCCCAAATAGGTTTACTGAGCAGTTCTTC. The encoded protein is CASSPNRFTEQFF.

The J gene is TRBJ2-1, the V gene TRBV9; D may be TRBD1 (6 bases). Deletions cut 5 bases from V and 0 bases from J, with 15 bases between. CDR1 SGDLS and CDR2 YYNGEE come from the germline V gene. The CDR3 runs 16 residues. The DNA of the CDR3 is TGTGCCAGCAGTTTCTTACAGGGCTTCTCCTACAATGAGCAGTTCTTC. Protein sequence: CASSFLQGFSYNEQFF.

The CDR3 region is CASSNDRDATNEKLFF. The CDR3 nucleotides are TGTGCCAGCAGCAACGACAGGGATGCAACTAATGAAAAACTGTTTTTT. This rearrangement joins TRBV27 to TRBJ1-4, with TRBD1 matching 7 bases. Germline values: CDR1 MNHEY, CDR2 SMNVEV (reference sequence). The CDR3 sequence is 16 residues long. J lost 0 bases, V lost 6 bases, and 7 bases had no gene match.

The rearrangement links TRBV19 to TRBJ2-7; D gene uncertain. Between the trimmed V and J ends, which lost 4 bases and 5 bases, there was a span of 12 bases. Germline CDR1 is LNHDA and CDR2 is SQIVND (reference sequence). The CDR3 sequence is 13 residues long. CDR3 bases: TGTGCCAGTAGTACTTCCACCTATGACGAGCAGTACTTC. Amino acids: CASSTSTYDEQYF.